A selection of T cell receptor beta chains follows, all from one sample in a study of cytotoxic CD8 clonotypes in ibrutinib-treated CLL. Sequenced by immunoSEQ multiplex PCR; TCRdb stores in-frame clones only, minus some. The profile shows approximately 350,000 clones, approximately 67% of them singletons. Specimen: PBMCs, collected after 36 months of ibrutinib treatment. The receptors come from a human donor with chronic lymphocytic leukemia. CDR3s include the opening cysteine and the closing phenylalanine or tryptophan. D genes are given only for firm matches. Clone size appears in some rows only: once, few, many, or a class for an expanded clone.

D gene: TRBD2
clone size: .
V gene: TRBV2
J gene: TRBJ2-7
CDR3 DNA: TGTGCCAGCACGAGGAGACCGGGACTAACCTCCTACGAGCAGTACTTC
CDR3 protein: CASTRRPGLTSYEQYF

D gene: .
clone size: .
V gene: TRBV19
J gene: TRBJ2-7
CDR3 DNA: TGTGCCAGTAGTACCCGACTGACAGGTGACTACGAGCAGTACTTC
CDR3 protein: CASSTRLTGDYEQYF

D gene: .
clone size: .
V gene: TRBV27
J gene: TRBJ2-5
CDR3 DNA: TGTGCCAGCAGTTTATCCGGGGCGCGGGAGACCCAGTACTTC
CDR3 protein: CASSLSGARETQYF

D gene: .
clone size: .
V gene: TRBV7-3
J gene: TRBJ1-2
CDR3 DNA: TGTGCCAGCAGCTTAACCCCGGGACCCTATGGCTACACCTTC
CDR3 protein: CASSLTPGPYGYTF

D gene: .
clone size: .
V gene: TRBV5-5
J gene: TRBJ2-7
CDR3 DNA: TGTGCCAGCAGCTTGGTGGGGGGAGCGGGCGAGCAGTACTTC
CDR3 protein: CASSLVGGAGEQYF

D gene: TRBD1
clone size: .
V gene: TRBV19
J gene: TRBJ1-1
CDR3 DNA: TGTGCCAGTAGTATCCGGACAGGGACGAACACTGAAGCTTTCTTT
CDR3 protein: CASSIRTGTNTEAFF

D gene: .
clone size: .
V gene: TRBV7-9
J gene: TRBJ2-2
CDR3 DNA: TGTGCCAGCAGCTTAAGGGGCCTTCCTAGCGCGAACACCGGGGAGCTGTTTTTT
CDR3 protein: CASSLRGLPSANTGELFF

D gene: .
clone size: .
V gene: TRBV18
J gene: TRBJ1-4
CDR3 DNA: TGTGCCAGCTCCCCCGCCAGGGCCCGTAATGAAAAACTGTTTTTT
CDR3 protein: CASSPARARNEKLFF

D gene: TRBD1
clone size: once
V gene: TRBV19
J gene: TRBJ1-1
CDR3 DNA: TGTGCCAGTAGCCGGGACAGAGGAACTGAAGCTTTCTTT
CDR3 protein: CASSRDRGTEAFF

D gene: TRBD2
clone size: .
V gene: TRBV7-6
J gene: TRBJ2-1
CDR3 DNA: TGTGCCAGCAGGACTAGGACTAGCGGGAACTACAATGAGCAGTTCTTC
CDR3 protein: CASRTRTSGNYNEQFF

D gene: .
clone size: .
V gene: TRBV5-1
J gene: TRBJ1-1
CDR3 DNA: TGCGCCAGCAGCTTGTGGGGGGCGCGGACACTCGCCGCAAACATGAACACTGAAGCTTTCTTT
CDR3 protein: CASSLWGARTLAANMNTEAFF

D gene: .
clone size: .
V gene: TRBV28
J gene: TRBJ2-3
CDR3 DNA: TGTGCCAGCAGTTTACCAGCCTACAGCACAGATACGCAGTATTTT
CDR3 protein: CASSLPAYSTDTQYF

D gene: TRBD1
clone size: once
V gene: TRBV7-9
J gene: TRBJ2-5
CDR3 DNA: TGTGCCAGCAGCTTCCGGGACAGGGGACAGTCAGAGACCCAGTACTTC
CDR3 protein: CASSFRDRGQSETQYF

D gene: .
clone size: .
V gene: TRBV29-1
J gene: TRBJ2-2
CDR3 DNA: TGCAGCGTCCCGCAGGGGAACGCGAACACCGGGGAGCTGTTTTTT
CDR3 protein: CSVPQGNANTGELFF

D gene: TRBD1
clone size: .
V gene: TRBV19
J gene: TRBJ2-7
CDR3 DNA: TGTGCCAGTAGTCATATTCCCGGGACAGGGCTCTCCGAGCAGTACTTC
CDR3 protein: CASSHIPGTGLSEQYF

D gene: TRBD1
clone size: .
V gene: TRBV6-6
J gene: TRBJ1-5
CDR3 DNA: TGTGCCAGCACCATGGACAGGGAGGGCAATCAGCCCCAGCATTTT
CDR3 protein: CASTMDREGNQPQHF

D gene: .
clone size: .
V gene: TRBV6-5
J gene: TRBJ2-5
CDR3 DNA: TGTGCCAGCAAGTACCGGGACATCCAAGAGACCCAGTACTTC
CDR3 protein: CASKYRDIQETQYF

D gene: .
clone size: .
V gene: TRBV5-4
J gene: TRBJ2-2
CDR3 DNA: TGTGCCAGCAGCTCCCGCCGTGGTCCTGGGTTTCCCGGGGAGCTGTTTTTT
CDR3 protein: CASSSRRGPGFPGELFF

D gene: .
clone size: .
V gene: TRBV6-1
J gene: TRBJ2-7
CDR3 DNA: TGTGCCAGCAATGACCAACAGGGCTCCCTCTACTACGAGCAGTACTTC
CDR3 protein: CASNDQQGSLYYEQYF

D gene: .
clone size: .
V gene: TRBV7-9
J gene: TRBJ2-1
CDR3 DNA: TGTGCCAGCAGCTTAGCGGGGGGTGGCAATGAGCAGTTCTTC
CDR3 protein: CASSLAGGGNEQFF

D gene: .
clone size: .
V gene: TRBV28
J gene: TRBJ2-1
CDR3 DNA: TGTGCCAGCAGTCCCCCCTTGACAGGTTTAACGGACAATGAGCAGTTCTTC
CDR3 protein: CASSPPLTGLTDNEQFF

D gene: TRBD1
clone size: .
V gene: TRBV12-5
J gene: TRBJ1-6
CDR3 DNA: TGTGCTAGTGGTTTGCAGAACAGGGGGCGATCACCCCTCCACTTT
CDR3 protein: CASGLQNRGRSPLHF

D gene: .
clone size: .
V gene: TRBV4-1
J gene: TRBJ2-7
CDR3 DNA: TGCGCCAGCAGCCAAGTTGAACGGAGAGCCCCTCTCGAGCAGTACTTC
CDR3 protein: CASSQVERRAPLEQYF

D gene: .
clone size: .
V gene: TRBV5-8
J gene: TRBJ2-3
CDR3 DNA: TGTGCCAGCAGCTTGGGAGCCCGAGCCACAGATACGCAGTATTTT
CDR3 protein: CASSLGARATDTQYF

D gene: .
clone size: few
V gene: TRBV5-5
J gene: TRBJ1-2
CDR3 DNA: TGTGCCAGCAGCCTGTACGGGGGACTCAACTATGGCTACACCTTC
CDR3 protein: CASSLYGGLNYGYTF

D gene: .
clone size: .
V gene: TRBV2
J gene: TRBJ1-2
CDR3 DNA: TGTGCCAGCAATCAAATTAACTATGGCTACACCTTC
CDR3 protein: CASNQINYGYTF

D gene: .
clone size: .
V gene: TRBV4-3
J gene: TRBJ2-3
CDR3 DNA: TGCGCCAGCAGCCAAGTGGGGGGGCAGGTAGCCCCAGATACGCAGTATTTT
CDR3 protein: CASSQVGGQVAPDTQYF

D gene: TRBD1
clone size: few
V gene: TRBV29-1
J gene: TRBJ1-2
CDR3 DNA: TGCAGCGTTGAAGTTGGGCAGGGGGCCTATGGCTACACCTTC
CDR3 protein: CSVEVGQGAYGYTF

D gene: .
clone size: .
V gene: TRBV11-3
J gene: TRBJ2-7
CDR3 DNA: TGTGCCAGCAGCCGGGGACCGACCTACGAGCAGTACTTC
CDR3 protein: CASSRGPTYEQYF

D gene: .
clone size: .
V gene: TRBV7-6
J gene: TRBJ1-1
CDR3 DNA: TGTGCCAGCAGCTTAGCGGAGGGCTTGAACACTGAAGCTTTCTTT
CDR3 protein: CASSLAEGLNTEAFF

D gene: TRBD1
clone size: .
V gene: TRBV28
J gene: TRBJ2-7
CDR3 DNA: TGTGCCAGCAGTCGTCCAGGGGGCCGCGAGCAGTACTTC
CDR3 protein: CASSRPGGREQYF

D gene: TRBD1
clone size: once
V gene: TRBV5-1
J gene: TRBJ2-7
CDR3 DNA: TGCGCCAGCAGCCACACAGGGGGAGCCTACGAGCAGTACTTC
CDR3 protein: CASSHTGGAYEQYF

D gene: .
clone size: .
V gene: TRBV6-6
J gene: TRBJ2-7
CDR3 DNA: TGTGCCAGCGGTGGAGGGAGGGAGCAGTACTTC
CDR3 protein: CASGGGREQYF

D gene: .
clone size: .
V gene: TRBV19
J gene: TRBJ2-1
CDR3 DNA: TGTGCCAGTAGTATTTTACGCGGTGAGCAGTTCTTC
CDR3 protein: CASSILRGEQFF

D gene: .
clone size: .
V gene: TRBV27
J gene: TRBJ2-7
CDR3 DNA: TGTGCCAGCAGTTTAAACAGGTTCTACGAGCAGTACTTC
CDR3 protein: CASSLNRFYEQYF

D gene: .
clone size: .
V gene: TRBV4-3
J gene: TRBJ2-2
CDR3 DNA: TGCGCCAGCAGCCAAGAGACCCGCACCGGGGAGCTGTTTTTT
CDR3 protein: CASSQETRTGELFF

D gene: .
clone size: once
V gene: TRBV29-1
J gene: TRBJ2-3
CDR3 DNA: TGCAGCGCGAGAGGGGAATTGAACAGAGATACGCAGTATTTT
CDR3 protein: CSARGELNRDTQYF

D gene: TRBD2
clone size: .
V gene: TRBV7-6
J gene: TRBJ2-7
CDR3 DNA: TGTGCCAGCAGCTACGGACTAGCGGGAGTATCCGAGCAGTACTTC
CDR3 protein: CASSYGLAGVSEQYF

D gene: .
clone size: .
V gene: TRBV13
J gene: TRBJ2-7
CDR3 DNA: TGTGCCAGCAGCCATGGGACGGGCCCGCGAGAGCAGTACTTC
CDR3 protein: CASSHGTGPREQYF

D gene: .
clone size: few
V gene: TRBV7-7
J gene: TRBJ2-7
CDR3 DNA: TGTGCCAGCAGCCCCGACAGGACCCACGAGCAGTACTTC
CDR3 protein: CASSPDRTHEQYF

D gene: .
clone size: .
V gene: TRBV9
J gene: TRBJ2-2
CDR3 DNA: TGTGCCAGCAGCTCTTCAGGGACGAACACCGGGGAGCTGTTTTTT
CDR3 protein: CASSSSGTNTGELFF